These 24 T cell receptor beta chains were all obtained from the same sample, sequenced in a study of beta chain features in type 1 diabetes. Study conclusions and caveats: Moderately but significantly shorter TCRB CDR3s were found in Type 1 diabetes patients in all four CD4+ subsets.

The sequenced template was cDNA made from the entire isolated RNA. Measured with immunoSEQ multiplex PCR; TCRdb has only the in-frame clones, and not every one. Of approximately 140,000 clones listed, approximately 10% are singletons. Their specific antigens are unknown. Sequencing was carried out using central memory CD4+ T cells from blood. Receptors originate from a man in his thirties or forties with type 1 diabetes.

The rearrangement uses TRBV29-1 and TRBJ2-2, with a weak D call TRBD2 (7 bases). In germline, CDR1 is SQVTM, CDR2 ANQGSEA. V dropped 7 bases and J dropped 7 bases, with 22 bases sitting between them. This CDR3 has 15 amino acids. The CDR3 protein is CSGQKGGLVIGELFF. Written as DNA, the CDR3 is TGCAGCGGGCAGAAGGGGGGGTTGGTTATCGGGGAGCTGTTTTTT.

This clone has only a few counts. This chain links TRBV5-1 with TRBJ2-4, with D possibly matching TRBD1 (6 bases). V was shortened by 0 bases and J by 5 bases, with 12 bases between the two germline ends. The CDR3 length is 15 residues. Germline CDR1 SGHRS, CDR2 YFSETQ. For the CDR3, the DNA is TGCGCCAGCAGCTTGGATGGGACAAACCAAAACATTCAGTACTTC. Protein sequence: CASSLDGTNQNIQYF.

This clone has only a few counts. This rearrangement joins TRBV2 to TRBJ1-6; a possible D gene is TRBD1 (6 bases). Trimming removed 6 bases at V and 3 bases at J, with 12 bases between. Germline V CDR1 and CDR2: SNHLY, FYNNEI. The CDR3 has 15 amino acids. This chain's CDR3 is CASRPDRLYNSPLHF. The CDR3 DNA reads TGTGCCAGCAGACCCGACAGGCTCTATAATTCACCCCTCCACTTT. Together with reference TRBV2 and TRBJ1-6, the CDR3 gives the full variable domain: EPEVTQTPSHQVTQMGQEVILRCVPISNHLYFYWYRQILGQKVEFLVSFYNNEISEKSEIFDDQFSVERPDGSNFTLKIRSTKLEDSAMYFCASRPDRLYNSPLHFGNGTRLTVT.

In this sample, this clone turned up a few times. The chain's CDR3 is CASSTGGATEQYF. DNA of the CDR3: TGTGCCAGCTCAACAGGGGGCGCAACCGAGCAGTACTTC. The genes are TRBV18 and TRBJ2-7; 9 nucleotides align to TRBD1. The CDR3 runs 13 residues. V shed 5 bases and J 6 bases; nucleotides not matched to a gene: 5. Per the germline V gene, CDR1 is KGHSH and CDR2 is LQKENI.

The rearrangement joins TRBV6-6 to TRBJ1-2; 8 bases are shared with TRBD1. Germline loops: CDR1 MNHNY, CDR2 SVGAGI (reference sequence). This CDR3 has 14 amino acids. V shed 4 bases, J shed 9 bases, and the junction held 10 bases outside the gene matches. For the CDR3, the DNA is TGTGCCAGCAGTTCCTGGGACAGGCAGGGTAGCTACACCTTC. It specifies CASSSWDRQGSYTF.

The table lists this clone with a few counts. This rearrangement joins TRBV5-1 to TRBJ2-5; D possibly corresponds to TRBD2 (6 bases). The tail of the sequence fits TRBJ2-7 better, so the J call may be wrong. The germline gives CDR1 SGHRS, CDR2 YFSETQ. The CDR3 is 13 amino acids. CDR3 protein: CASGRRGNYEQYF. In nucleotides, the CDR3 is TGCGCCAGCGGTCGCCGGGGGAACTACGAGCAGTACTTC.

This clone was detected only a few times. V usage is TRBV7-9 and J usage is TRBJ2-1, with TRBD1 matching 7 bases. Trimming took 8 bases from V and 0 from J; bases not matched to a gene: 4. The germline CDR1 and CDR2 sequences are SEHNR and FQNEAQ (reference sequence). The CDR3 spans 14 residues. The CDR3 region is CASLQGSSYNEQFF. The CDR3 DNA follows: TGTGCCAGCCTACAGGGGAGCTCCTACAATGAGCAGTTCTTC.

The V call is TRBV5-1, the J call TRBJ2-3; TRBD2 matches 7 bases. Germline values: CDR1 SGHRS, CDR2 YFSETQ. V trimming: 7 bases; J trimming: 2 bases; junction bases outside the gene matches: 10. This CDR3 contains 15 residues. The CDR3 loop is CASRGRARATDTQYF. The CDR3 DNA is TGCGCCAGCCGGGGGAGGGCTAGGGCCACAGATACGCAGTATTTT.

This clone has a handful of counts. V and J are TRBV6-1 and TRBJ2-5, with D possibly matching TRBD2 (6 bases). The CDR3 runs 14 residues. Germline assignment: CDR1 MNHNS and CDR2 SASEGT. V dropped 1 base and J dropped 2 bases, with 8 bases sitting between them. The CDR3 DNA is TGTGCCAGCAGTGAAGGGACTATACAAGAGACCCAGTACTTC. Translated, it gives CASSEGTIQETQYF.

This clone was seen only a few times. The chain employs TRBV7-2 and TRBJ2-5; 7 bases map to TRBD2. This CDR3 contains 14 residues. V shed 3 bases and J 7 bases; nucleotides not matched to a gene: 8. CDR1 and CDR2 from the germline V gene are SGHTA and FQGNSA. For the CDR3, the DNA is TGTGCCAGCAGCTTTGATTCGAGCGGGGTGACCCAGTACTTC. This codes for CASSFDSSGVTQYF. The whole variable domain, filled in from reference TRBV7-2 and TRBJ2-5, reads GAGVSQSPSNKVTEKGKDVELRCDPISGHTALYWYRQSLGQGLEFLIYFQGNSAPDKSGLPSDRFSAERTGGSVSTLTIQRTQQEDSAVYLCASSFDSSGVTQYFGPGTRLLVL.

This clone has only a few counts. The gene calls are TRBV18 and TRBJ2-7; possible D gene TRBD1, 6 bases. This CDR3 is 13 amino acids long. Germline V gene sequence: CDR1 KGHSH, CDR2 LQKENI. V was pared by 4 bases and J by 7 bases, with 14 bases between. CDR3 nucleotides: TGTGCCAGCTCACTCGACAGGCCGCTGGAGCAGTACTTC. Translating it yields CASSLDRPLEQYF.

This clone has a handful of counts. CDR3 bases: TGTGCCATCAGCCTGGAGGGGTCTAGCACAGATACGCAGTATTTT. Protein: CAISLEGSSTDTQYF. This chain connects TRBV10-3 to TRBJ2-3; D might be TRBD2 (6 bases). V lost 6 bases, J lost 0 bases, and 13 bases lay in between. Germline values: CDR1 ENHRY, CDR2 SYGVKD. The CDR3 runs 15 residues.

J is TRBJ2-1 and V is TRBV7-9; tentatively, D is TRBD1 (5 bases). Trimming took 4 bases from V and 6 from J, leaving 13 bases between them. CDR1 SEHNR and CDR2 FQNEAQ come from the germline V gene (reference sequence). CDR3 length equals 14 residues. DNA for the CDR3: TGTGCCAGCAGCTCCCACAGGCACCCCAATGAGCAGTTCTTC. Protein: CASSSHRHPNEQFF.

This clone has more than one count but fewer than ten. This rearrangement joins TRBV6-5 to TRBJ2-7; the match to TRBD1 covers 11 bases. V lost 2 bases to trimming and J lost 12 bases; unmatched junction nucleotides: 9. This CDR3 contains 14 residues. CDR1 is MNHEY and CDR2 is SVGAGI in the germline V gene. For the CDR3, the DNA is TGTGCCAGCAGTTACCGGGACAGGGGGGTTAAAATGTACTTC. Translating it yields CASSYRDRGVKMYF.

The rearrangement links TRBV6-5 to TRBJ2-1; D is possibly TRBD1 (6 bases). Germline CDR1 reads MNHEY; CDR2 reads SVGAGI. The V and J ends lost 6 bases and 5 bases respectively, with 17 bases between them. The CDR3 is made up of 15 amino acids. CDR3: CASRRSVAGDNEQFF. In nucleotides, the CDR3 is TGTGCCAGCAGGAGATCGGTGGCAGGGGACAATGAGCAGTTCTTC.

In its sample, this clone was seen many times. The chain employs TRBV4-2 and TRBJ2-2; D might be TRBD1 (5 bases). The V and J ends lost 0 bases and 1 base respectively, with 12 bases between them. The germline V gene encodes CDR1 LGHNA and CDR2 YNFKEQ. The CDR3 extends over 17 amino acids. CDR3 residues: CASSQDRGDRNTGELFF. CDR3 sequence (DNA): TGTGCCAGCAGCCAAGATCGCGGCGACAGGAACACCGGGGAGCTGTTTTTT.

This clone was seen a handful of times. The chain links TRBV18 to TRBJ2-1, with 9 bases aligning to TRBD2. This CDR3 region has 16 residues. Germline CDR1 and CDR2: KGHSH and LQKENI. Trimming cost V 2 bases and J 5 bases; bases outside gene matches: 7. CDR3 coding DNA: TGTGCCAGCTCACCAACACTAGCGGGCGGGGACAATGAGCAGTTCTTC. The encoded protein is CASSPTLAGGDNEQFF.

This clone showed up just once. The chain joins TRBV5-1 to TRBJ2-7, with 12 bases lining up with TRBD1. CDR1 is SGHRS and CDR2 is YFSETQ in the germline V gene. This CDR3 is built from 17 residues. V shed 3 bases and J 5 bases; nucleotides not matched to a gene: 12. CDR3 sequence reads: CASSYDPPGQGAHEQYF. CDR3 DNA sequence: TGCGCCAGCAGCTATGACCCTCCGGGACAGGGGGCCCACGAGCAGTACTTC.

The chain joins TRBV4-2 to TRBJ2-5; the match to TRBD2 covers 12 bases. Germline CDR1 LGHNA, CDR2 YNFKEQ. J gave up 3 bases and V 6 bases, and 2 bases lay outside the gene matches. The CDR3 runs 14 residues. CDR3 region: CASSRTSGEETQYF. For the CDR3, the DNA is TGTGCCAGCAGTCGGACTAGCGGGGAAGAGACCCAGTACTTC.

The CDR3 bases are TGCGCCAGCAGCCGAGGACAATTCGGCGGGGAGCTGTTTTTT. Protein: CASSRGQFGGELFF. This sequence joins TRBV4-3 and TRBJ2-2, with a possible D match to TRBD1 (5 bases). The CDR3 covers 14 residues. CDR1 is LGHNA, CDR2 YSLEER, per germline. V shed 4 bases and J shed 7 bases, with 13 bases lying between them.

The chain is built from TRBV28 and TRBJ1-5, with 9 positions matching TRBD1. Germline loops: CDR1 MDHEN, CDR2 SYDVKM. Trimming at V came to 5 bases and at J to 5 bases, leaving 7 bases not matched to a gene. This CDR3 has 15 residues. The DNA of the CDR3 is TGTGCCAGCAGTCCCGCCGGGACAGGGTATCAGCCCCAGCATTTT. As protein: CASSPAGTGYQPQHF.

The chain links TRBV28 to TRBJ2-1; D call uncertain. V lost 3 bases and J lost 3, with 9 bases in between. The germline gives CDR1 MDHEN, CDR2 SYDVKM. CDR3 length: 14 amino acids. The DNA of the CDR3 is TGTGCCAGCAGTTTGCCCTCCGGCTACAATGAGCAGTTCTTC. Its protein product is CASSLPSGYNEQFF.

The gene calls are TRBV9 and TRBJ2-2; tentatively, D is TRBD2 (6 bases). This CDR3 is 13 amino acids long. Trimming stripped 6 bases from V and 5 bases from J, with 11 bases between. Germline V CDR1 and CDR2: SGDLS, YYNGEE. For the CDR3, the DNA is TGTGCCAGCACCAGGCGGGATACCGGGGAGCTGTTTTTT. Translation: CASTRRDTGELFF.

This chain joins TRBV11-2 and TRBJ1-6; no firm D call. Trimming shortened V by 0 bases and J by 4 bases, and 4 bases separated the two germline ends. This CDR3 region has 14 residues. Germline loops: CDR1 SGHAT, CDR2 FQNNGV. This chain's CDR3 is CASSLEQYNSPLHF. DNA of the CDR3: TGTGCCAGCAGCTTAGAACAGTATAATTCACCCCTCCACTTT.